These T cell receptor beta chains were read from a single sample in a study of shared clonotypes between healthy human individuals. Clones were read by immunoSEQ multiplex PCR, and TCRdb kept only the in-frame ones, dropping some. Among 2 million or so clones listed, 90% to 95% were seen once. Source material: naive CD4+ T cells sorted from blood. The source is a man younger than 30 in good health. Both conserved end residues are part of each CDR3. Each record gives: J gene, D gene, clone size, V gene, CDR3 DNA, CDR3 protein. The D gene is left open where the match is weak. The size field is filled for only some rows; it gives once, few, many or a size class.

TRBJ2-5,-,-,TRBV5-1,TGCGCCAGCAGCTTGCAGGGGAGGGGAGAGACCCAGTACTTC,CASSLQGRGETQYF
TRBJ1-3,TRBD1,once,TRBV2,TGTGCCAGCGTAAAGGGGACAGGGAGTAGGTCTGGAAACACCATATATTTT,CASVKGTGSRSGNTIYF
TRBJ2-6,-,-,TRBV7-9,TGTGCCAGCAGCGGCACGGGGTCTGGGGCCAACGTCCTGACTTTC,CASSGTGSGANVLTF
TRBJ2-7,-,-,TRBV7-2,TGTGCCAGCAGCTTAGACAACAGGAGTTCCTACGAGCAGTACTTC,CASSLDNRSSYEQYF
TRBJ1-3,-,-,TRBV18,TGTGCCAGCTCAACCCTGGGAGGGTCGGGAAACACCATATATTTT,CASSTLGGSGNTIYF
TRBJ1-1,-,-,TRBV30,TGTGCCTGGAGGTTGGAAAGGGTTGCAGCTTTCTTT,CAWRLERVAAFF
TRBJ2-2,TRBD1,-,TRBV9,TGTGCCAGCAGCGACCCGGGACAGGGCAACACCGGGGAGCTGTTTTTT,CASSDPGQGNTGELFF
TRBJ1-1,-,-,TRBV4-1,TGCGCCAGCACCCGACCCCCAGTACCACCCACCTCGGGCACTGAAGCTTTCTTT,CASTRPPVPPTSGTEAFF
TRBJ1-6,TRBD1,-,TRBV5-1,TGCGCCAGCAGCTTAGAAGGACAGGAAAATTCACCCCTCCACTTT,CASSLEGQENSPLHF
TRBJ2-7,TRBD2,-,TRBV11-2,TGTGCCAGCAGCTCGCTGGGTGGACTAGCGGTTCCCGAGCAGTACTTC,CASSSLGGLAVPEQYF
TRBJ2-7,-,once,TRBV6-5,TGTGCCAGCAGCCGACGAGGTTACGAGCAGTACTTC,CASSRRGYEQYF
TRBJ1-1,TRBD1,-,TRBV5-6,TGTGCCAGCAGCTTGGACAGGGGGGGCACTGAAGCTTTCTTT,CASSLDRGGTEAFF
TRBJ2-3,-,-,TRBV5-1,TGCGCCAGCAGCGGTGCGAGGGAGGCAGATACGCAGTATTTT,CASSGAREADTQYF
TRBJ2-5,TRBD1,-,TRBV4-3,TGCGCCAGCAGCCAAGAGGGGACAGGACTCGGGGAGACCCAGTACTTC,CASSQEGTGLGETQYF
TRBJ2-7,-,-,TRBV28,TGTGCCAGCAGACCGACAGGTTTCACTAACGAGCAGTACTTC,CASRPTGFTNEQYF
TRBJ1-1,-,-,TRBV6-5,TGTGCCAGCAGTCCAGGGACGGATATGAACACTGAAGCTTTCTTT,CASSPGTDMNTEAFF
TRBJ2-2,-,-,TRBV2,TGTGCCAGCAGAGGGGGGACGAACACCGGGGAGCTGTTTTTT,CASRGGTNTGELFF
TRBJ2-5,-,-,TRBV4-1,TGCGCCAGCAGCCATTCGGGGGCGGTAGCTGGAGAGACCCAGTACTTC,CASSHSGAVAGETQYF
TRBJ1-6,TRBD1,-,TRBV2,TGTGCCAGCAGTTCGGGACAGATTAATAATTCACCCCTCCACTTT,CASSSGQINNSPLHF
TRBJ2-7,TRBD2,-,TRBV5-4,TGTGCCAGCAGCTTGGCTTCGGGACTAGCGGCTAACTCCTACGAGCAGTACTTC,CASSLASGLAANSYEQYF
TRBJ2-3,-,-,TRBV11-3,TGTGCCAGCAGCTCCCCGCTGGGAACAGATACGCAGTATTTT,CASSSPLGTDTQYF
TRBJ2-7,-,once,TRBV4-3,TGCGCCAGCAGCCAAGAGAGGGACTTCGGCGAGCAGTACTTC,CASSQERDFGEQYF
TRBJ2-1,TRBD2,once,TRBV7-2,TGTGCCAGCAGCCAAGCGGGATACTCCTACAATGAGCAGTTCTTC,CASSQAGYSYNEQFF
TRBJ1-2,TRBD1,-,TRBV30,TGTGCCTGGACCGGGACAGGGCTTAACTATGGCTACACCTTC,CAWTGTGLNYGYTF
TRBJ1-4,TRBD1,-,TRBV9,TGTGCCAGCAGCCTCGGGACAGCTGAAAAACTGTTTTTT,CASSLGTAEKLFF
TRBJ2-3,TRBD1,-,TRBV5-1,TGCGCCAGCAGCTCCCCGGACAGGGCTGGCACAGATACGCAGTATTTT,CASSSPDRAGTDTQYF
TRBJ2-7,TRBD1,-,TRBV6-4,TGTGCCAGCAGCCACGGGACAGTAACCTACGAGCAGTACTTC,CASSHGTVTYEQYF
TRBJ2-7,TRBD1,once,TRBV7-9,TGTGCCAGCAGACCAGGGGCAGGGGGCTACGAGCAGTACTTC,CASRPGAGGYEQYF
TRBJ2-7,-,-,TRBV30,TGTGCCTGGGAACAGGGAGTAGGCGAGCAGTACTTC,CAWEQGVGEQYF
TRBJ2-5,-,-,TRBV5-1,TGCGCCAGCAGCTTCGGCCTACAAGAGACCCAGTACTTC,CASSFGLQETQYF
TRBJ2-1,-,many,TRBV5-6,TGTGCCAGCAGCCCACCGACTGGGGCCGAGTTCTTC,CASSPPTGAEFF
TRBJ2-5,-,-,TRBV18,TGTGCCAGCTCACCGGGGGGCTGGCAAGAGACCCAGTACTTC,CASSPGGWQETQYF
TRBJ1-4,-,-,TRBV4-1,TGCGCCAGCAGCCAAGATCTACGGGGCTTTGGTGAAAAACTGTTTTTT,CASSQDLRGFGEKLFF
TRBJ2-1,-,-,TRBV4-1,TGCGCCAGCAGCCAAGTAGGCGGTACAAGCTCCTACAATGAGCAGTTCTTC,CASSQVGGTSSYNEQFF
TRBJ1-4,TRBD1,once,TRBV7-9,TGTGCCAGCAGCTTCGGGACAGCTACAACTAATGAAAAACTGTTTTTT,CASSFGTATTNEKLFF
TRBJ1-4,TRBD1,-,TRBV30,TGTGCCTGGAGCAGACAGGGCGGTAATGAAAAACTGTTTTTT,CAWSRQGGNEKLFF
TRBJ2-1,-,-,TRBV6-6,TGTGCCAGCAGGGACTCAAGTTACAATGAGCAGTTCTTC,CASRDSSYNEQFF
TRBJ1-4,-,-,TRBV7-9,TGTGCCAGCAGCTTAGGGGGTACAACTAATGAAAAACTGTTTTTT,CASSLGGTTNEKLFF
TRBJ1-1,-,-,TRBV7-9,TGTGCCAGCAGCTTAACCGGAGCTGAAGCTTTCTTT,CASSLTGAEAFF
TRBJ2-5,TRBD1,-,TRBV5-1,TGCGCCAGCAGCTTGGCCTGGCAGGGGGCGCCCCAAGAGACCCAGTACTTC,CASSLAWQGAPQETQYF
TRBJ2-3,-,-,TRBV5-1,TGCGCCAGCAGCTTGGGAGGCGCCACAGATACGCAGTATTTT,CASSLGGATDTQYF
TRBJ1-3,-,-,TRBV7-2,TGTGCCAGCAGCTTAGTGGGGGGAATCTCTGGAAACACCATATATTTT,CASSLVGGISGNTIYF
TRBJ2-5,-,-,TRBV5-1,TGCGCCAGCAGCTCTACCCCCCAGGGGGAGGGGGAGACCCAGTACTTC,CASSSTPQGEGETQYF
TRBJ2-6,-,-,TRBV11-3,TGTGCCAGCAGCCCTGCGGCGGACGGGGCCAACGTCCTGACTTTC,CASSPAADGANVLTF
TRBJ2-2,TRBD1,once,TRBV7-2,TGTGCCAGCATCGAAAGGGCAGGGGGCCCCACCGGGGAGCTGTTTTTT,CASIERAGGPTGELFF
TRBJ2-2,TRBD2,-,TRBV30,TGTGCCTGGTCTCGAGATAGCGGGAGCGGGGAGCTGTTTTTT,CAWSRDSGSGELFF
TRBJ2-3,TRBD2,-,TRBV10-2,TGCGCCAGCAGTGGGGTGTTGGGGCTAGCGGCGGTAAGAGATACGCAGTATTTT,CASSGVLGLAAVRDTQYF
TRBJ2-7,TRBD2,-,TRBV18,TGTGCCAGCTCACCCGGGGGGACCCACTTATACGAGCAGTACTTC,CASSPGGTHLYEQYF
TRBJ2-7,-,-,TRBV5-1,TGCGCCAGCAGCTCAACCAGAGTCGAGCAGTACTTC,CASSSTRVEQYF
TRBJ1-4,-,-,TRBV10-2,TGCGCCAGCAGTGCCGGGGTTAATGAAAAACTGTTTTTT,CASSAGVNEKLFF
TRBJ1-5,-,-,TRBV6-6,TGTGCCAGCAGTTACGCACAAAATCAGCCCCAGCATTTT,CASSYAQNQPQHF
TRBJ1-4,TRBD1,-,TRBV7-9,TGTGCCAGCAAACAGGGGGCTGATGAAAAACTGTTTTTT,CASKQGADEKLFF
TRBJ2-7,TRBD2,-,TRBV27,TGTGCCAGCAGTTTAGGGACTAGCGGGGCCTACGAGCAGTACTTC,CASSLGTSGAYEQYF
TRBJ2-1,TRBD2,-,TRBV7-2,TGTGCCAGCAGCCAACTAGCGGGGGAGCAGTTCTTC,CASSQLAGEQFF
TRBJ2-3,-,-,TRBV6-1,TGTGCCAGCGTGAGGGGGAAGGGGAATACGCAGTATTTT,CASVRGKGNTQYF
TRBJ2-7,-,-,TRBV7-2,TGTGCCAGCAGCCACACCCGTGGCCCCTACGAGCAGTACTTC,CASSHTRGPYEQYF